A selection of T cell receptor beta chains follows, all from one sample in a study of OX40 agonist ivuxolimab in advanced cancers. Libraries were prepared by immunoSEQ multiplex PCR; TCRdb keeps only in-frame clonotypes and omits some of them. The table lists 50,000 to 75,000 clones, about four fifths of them singletons. The sample here was CD4+ or CD8+ T cells sorted from blood, taken in a trial of the OX40 agonist ivuxolimab. The receptors originated from an adult with an advanced solid tumor such as melanoma, head and neck, liver or kidney cancer. Each CDR3 is given with its conserved first and last residue. Each record gives: V gene, J gene, D gene, clone size, CDR3 DNA, CDR3 protein. D genes are given only for firm matches. Size values are once, few and many counts, or a class for expanded clones, and some rows have none.

V gene: TRBV7-9; J gene: TRBJ2-7; D gene: TRBD2; clone size: -; CDR3 DNA: TGTGCCAGCAGCACTGGGACTACTACATCCGAGCAGTACTTC; CDR3 protein: CASSTGTTTSEQYF
V gene: TRBV19; J gene: TRBJ1-5; D gene: TRBD1; clone size: -; CDR3 DNA: TGTGCCAGTAGTTGGCAGGGGGCGCAGCCCCAGCATTTT; CDR3 protein: CASSWQGAQPQHF
V gene: TRBV19; J gene: TRBJ1-5; D gene: TRBD1; clone size: once; CDR3 DNA: TGTGCCAGTAGTATCCCCGGGACAGGGTTTAGGCCCCAGCATTTT; CDR3 protein: CASSIPGTGFRPQHF
V gene: TRBV7-2; J gene: TRBJ2-7; D gene: TRBD2; clone size: once; CDR3 DNA: TGTGCCAGCAGCCAAGATCCGGGACTAGCGGGAGCGAACTACGAGCAGTACTTC; CDR3 protein: CASSQDPGLAGANYEQYF
V gene: TRBV5-6; J gene: TRBJ2-1; D gene: TRBD1; clone size: -; CDR3 DNA: TGTGCCAGCAGCTCGACAGGGTACAATGAGCAGTTCTTC; CDR3 protein: CASSSTGYNEQFF
V gene: TRBV18; J gene: TRBJ1-2; D gene: -; clone size: few; CDR3 DNA: TGTGCCAGCTCACCAGCCTGGAATCCTAACTATGGCTACACCTTC; CDR3 protein: CASSPAWNPNYGYTF
V gene: TRBV6-5; J gene: TRBJ2-1; D gene: -; clone size: once; CDR3 DNA: TGTGCCAGCAGTTACGGGGGTAATCGGTACAATGAGCAGTTCTTC; CDR3 protein: CASSYGGNRYNEQFF
V gene: TRBV7-9; J gene: TRBJ2-1; D gene: TRBD2; clone size: -; CDR3 DNA: TGTGCCAGCATCCTCCTGGGCGGGAGTACAGACAATGAGCAGTTCTTC; CDR3 protein: CASILLGGSTDNEQFF
V gene: TRBV9; J gene: TRBJ1-5; D gene: -; clone size: -; CDR3 DNA: TGTGCCAGCAGCGGTCAGGGTGGATCCAATCAGCCCCAGCATTTT; CDR3 protein: CASSGQGGSNQPQHF
V gene: TRBV6-1; J gene: TRBJ1-4; D gene: -; clone size: -; CDR3 DNA: TGTGCCAGCAGTGAGGGAGGGGCTAATGAAAAACTGTTTTTT; CDR3 protein: CASSEGGANEKLFF
V gene: TRBV7-6; J gene: TRBJ2-2; D gene: -; clone size: -; CDR3 DNA: TGTGCCAGCAGCTTAAAGCGCCTAGCTGGCACCGGGGAGCTGTTTTTT; CDR3 protein: CASSLKRLAGTGELFF
V gene: TRBV6-5; J gene: TRBJ2-1; D gene: TRBD2; clone size: -; CDR3 DNA: TGTGCCTCCGGGACTAGCGGAATTAATGAGCAGTTCTTC; CDR3 protein: CASGTSGINEQFF
V gene: TRBV28; J gene: TRBJ1-2; D gene: TRBD1; clone size: -; CDR3 DNA: TGTGCCAGCAGTTTAGTCGGGACAGCTAAAATTAACTATGGCTACACCTTC; CDR3 protein: CASSLVGTAKINYGYTF
V gene: TRBV5-1; J gene: TRBJ2-5; D gene: TRBD1; clone size: -; CDR3 DNA: TGCGCCAGCAGACAGGGGTCATTGGAGACCCAGTACTTC; CDR3 protein: CASRQGSLETQYF
V gene: TRBV9; J gene: TRBJ1-6; D gene: -; clone size: -; CDR3 DNA: TGTGCCAGCAGCCTTAGACCGGCAAATAATTCACCCCTCCACTTT; CDR3 protein: CASSLRPANNSPLHF
V gene: TRBV7-7; J gene: TRBJ2-3; D gene: TRBD2; clone size: -; CDR3 DNA: TGTGCTAGCAGCTTAGCGGGGGGGCCTACAGATACGCAGTATTTT; CDR3 protein: CASSLAGGPTDTQYF
V gene: TRBV6-5; J gene: TRBJ1-5; D gene: TRBD1; clone size: -; CDR3 DNA: TGTGCCAGCAGTTCGGACAGGGGTCGCAATCAGCCCCAGCATTTT; CDR3 protein: CASSSDRGRNQPQHF
V gene: TRBV7-8; J gene: TRBJ2-5; D gene: -; clone size: -; CDR3 DNA: TGTGCCAGCAGCTCAACTTCCGGACCAAAACAAGAGACCCAGTACTTC; CDR3 protein: CASSSTSGPKQETQYF
V gene: TRBV6-5; J gene: TRBJ1-3; D gene: -; clone size: -; CDR3 DNA: TGTGCCAGCAGGCAATCCTCTGGAAACACCATATATTTT; CDR3 protein: CASRQSSGNTIYF
V gene: TRBV27; J gene: TRBJ2-1; D gene: -; clone size: -; CDR3 DNA: TGTGCCAGCCGCCTTGTTTTTTCCCGCAGCTACAATGAGCAGTTCTTC; CDR3 protein: CASRLVFSRSYNEQFF
V gene: TRBV2; J gene: TRBJ2-6; D gene: TRBD2; clone size: -; CDR3 DNA: TGTGCCACCCAAGCGGGATCTGGGGCCAACGTCCTGACTTTC; CDR3 protein: CATQAGSGANVLTF
V gene: TRBV19; J gene: TRBJ1-1; D gene: -; clone size: few; CDR3 DNA: TGTGCCAGTAGTAACCAGGGAAGGAACACTGAAGCTTTCTTT; CDR3 protein: CASSNQGRNTEAFF
V gene: TRBV6-1; J gene: TRBJ1-2; D gene: -; clone size: -; CDR3 DNA: TGTGCCAGCAGCAACCGAGGGGGCTACACCTTC; CDR3 protein: CASSNRGGYTF
V gene: TRBV11-2; J gene: TRBJ1-4; D gene: -; clone size: few; CDR3 DNA: TGTGCCAGCAGCTTAGGACGGCGGGGGAGGAATGAAAAACTGTTTTTT; CDR3 protein: CASSLGRRGRNEKLFF
V gene: TRBV5-6; J gene: TRBJ1-6; D gene: -; clone size: -; CDR3 DNA: TGTGCCAGCAGCTTGGGTGTACAGGGCCGCAATTCACCCCTCCACTTT; CDR3 protein: CASSLGVQGRNSPLHF
V gene: TRBV11-2; J gene: TRBJ2-1; D gene: -; clone size: -; CDR3 DNA: TGTGCCAGCAGCTTGGGGCATGGATTCTACAATGAGCAGTTCTTC; CDR3 protein: CASSLGHGFYNEQFF
V gene: TRBV29-1; J gene: TRBJ2-3; D gene: TRBD2; clone size: -; CDR3 DNA: TGCAGCGTTGATGCGGGGGTAGCAGGGACAGATACGCAGTATTTT; CDR3 protein: CSVDAGVAGTDTQYF
V gene: TRBV4-1; J gene: TRBJ1-4; D gene: -; clone size: -; CDR3 DNA: TGCGCCAGCAGCCAAGTACCGATCTCAACTAATGAAAAACTGTTTTTT; CDR3 protein: CASSQVPISTNEKLFF
V gene: TRBV7-9; J gene: TRBJ2-2; D gene: TRBD1; clone size: once; CDR3 DNA: TGTGCCAGCAGCACCGGGACAGGGGGCTTTAACACCGGGGAGCTGTTTTTT; CDR3 protein: CASSTGTGGFNTGELFF
V gene: TRBV6-5; J gene: TRBJ1-1; D gene: TRBD1; clone size: few; CDR3 DNA: TGTGCCAGCAGGCGAACGACAGGGGAAGCTTTCTTT; CDR3 protein: CASRRTTGEAFF
V gene: TRBV9; J gene: TRBJ2-3; D gene: -; clone size: -; CDR3 DNA: TGTGCCAGCAGCGCAGCAGGGATCGGAGATACGCAGTATTTT; CDR3 protein: CASSAAGIGDTQYF
V gene: TRBV15; J gene: TRBJ2-7; D gene: -; clone size: -; CDR3 DNA: TGTGCCACCAGCAGAGACAGGGCTCGCTACGAGCAGTACTTC; CDR3 protein: CATSRDRARYEQYF
V gene: TRBV7-2; J gene: TRBJ1-6; D gene: -; clone size: -; CDR3 DNA: TGTGCCAGCAGCTTAACTCAGACTAATTCACCCCTCCACTTT; CDR3 protein: CASSLTQTNSPLHF
V gene: TRBV2; J gene: TRBJ2-7; D gene: TRBD2; clone size: -; CDR3 DNA: TGTGCCAGCAGTGAACGGCTAGCGGGACCCTACGAGCAGTACTTC; CDR3 protein: CASSERLAGPYEQYF
V gene: TRBV7-6; J gene: TRBJ2-1; D gene: TRBD2; clone size: -; CDR3 DNA: TGTGCCAGCAGCCAAGCGGGGGCCGTTTACAATGAGCAGTTCTTC; CDR3 protein: CASSQAGAVYNEQFF
V gene: TRBV4-3; J gene: TRBJ2-2; D gene: TRBD1; clone size: -; CDR3 DNA: TGCGCCAGCAGCGCCACCGGGACAGGGGGCAACACCGGGGAGCTGTTTTTT; CDR3 protein: CASSATGTGGNTGELFF
V gene: TRBV5-1; J gene: TRBJ1-6; D gene: TRBD1; clone size: -; CDR3 DNA: TGCGCCAGCAGCATCACAGGGGACTCCTATAATTCACCCCTCCACTTT; CDR3 protein: CASSITGDSYNSPLHF
V gene: TRBV18; J gene: TRBJ1-2; D gene: -; clone size: -; CDR3 DNA: TGTGCCAGCTCACCAGGGAAAAACAGGGCTAACTATGGCTACACCTTC; CDR3 protein: CASSPGKNRANYGYTF
V gene: TRBV7-2; J gene: TRBJ2-2; D gene: -; clone size: -; CDR3 DNA: TGTGCCAGCCGATCTGGGGGGGGCGACACCGGGGAGCTGTTTTTT; CDR3 protein: CASRSGGGDTGELFF
V gene: TRBV9; J gene: TRBJ2-2; D gene: -; clone size: -; CDR3 DNA: TGTGCCAGCAGCGTAGATAACTACAGAACCGGGGAGCTGTTTTTT; CDR3 protein: CASSVDNYRTGELFF
V gene: TRBV30; J gene: TRBJ1-1; D gene: -; clone size: -; CDR3 DNA: TGTGCCTGGACGGAACAGGCCCACACTGAAGCTTTCTTT; CDR3 protein: CAWTEQAHTEAFF